This TCR beta chain was profiled in a study of cytomegalovirus exposure and HLA in healthy donors. The CDR3 is 14 amino acids. Trimming took 0 bases from V and 9 from J; bases not matched to a gene: 6. Germline V gene sequence: CDR1 SGDLS, CDR2 YYNGEE. Libraries were prepared by immunoSEQ multiplex PCR; TCRdb keeps only in-frame clonotypes and omits some of them. The data contain 120,000 or so clones, about 96% of them singletons. Findings and caveats of the study: The classifier reportedly diagnosed cytomegalovirus status with high sensitivity and specificity. The CMV antigen specificity of a few CMV-associated chains was confirmed through in vitro analysis.

To note about this clone: The antigen is undetermined.

The chain links TRBV9 to TRBJ2-1; 7 bases fit TRBD2. Sequencing was performed on PBMCs. This receptor was identified in a man between 18 and 29 years old in good health and CMV-seronegative. CDR3 residues: CASSVVGGPIEQFF. As DNA, the CDR3 is TGTGCCAGCAGCGTAGTGGGAGGGCCTATTGAGCAGTTCTTC.